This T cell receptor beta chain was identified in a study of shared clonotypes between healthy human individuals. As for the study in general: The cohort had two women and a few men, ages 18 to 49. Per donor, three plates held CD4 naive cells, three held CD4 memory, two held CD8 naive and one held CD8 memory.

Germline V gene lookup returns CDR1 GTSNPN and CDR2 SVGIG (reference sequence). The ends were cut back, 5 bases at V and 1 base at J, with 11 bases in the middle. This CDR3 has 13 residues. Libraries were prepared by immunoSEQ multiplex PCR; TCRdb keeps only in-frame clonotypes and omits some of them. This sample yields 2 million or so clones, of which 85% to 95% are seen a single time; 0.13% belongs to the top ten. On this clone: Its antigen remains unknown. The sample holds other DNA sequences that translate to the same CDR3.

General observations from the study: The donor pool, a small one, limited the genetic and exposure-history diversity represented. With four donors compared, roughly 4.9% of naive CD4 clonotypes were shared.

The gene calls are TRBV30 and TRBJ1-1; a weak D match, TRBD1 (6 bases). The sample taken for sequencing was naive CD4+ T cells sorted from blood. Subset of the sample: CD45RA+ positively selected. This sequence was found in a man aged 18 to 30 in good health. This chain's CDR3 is CAWSRQANTEAFF. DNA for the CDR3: TGTGCCTGGTCAAGACAGGCGAACACTGAAGCTTTCTTT.